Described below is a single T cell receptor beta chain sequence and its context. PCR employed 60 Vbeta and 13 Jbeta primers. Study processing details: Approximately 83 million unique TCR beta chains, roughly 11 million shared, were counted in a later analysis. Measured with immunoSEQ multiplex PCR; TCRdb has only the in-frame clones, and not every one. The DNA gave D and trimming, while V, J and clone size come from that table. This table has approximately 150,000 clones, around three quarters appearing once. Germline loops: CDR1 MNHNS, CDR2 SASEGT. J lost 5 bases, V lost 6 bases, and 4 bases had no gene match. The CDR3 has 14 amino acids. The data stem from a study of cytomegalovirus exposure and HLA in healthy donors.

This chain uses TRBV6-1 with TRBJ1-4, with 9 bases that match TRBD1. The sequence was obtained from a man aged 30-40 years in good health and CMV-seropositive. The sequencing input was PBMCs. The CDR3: CASSEQGANEKLFF. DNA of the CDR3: TGTGCCAGCAGCGAACAGGGGGCGAATGAAAAACTGTTTTTT.